Following are 20 T cell receptor beta chains from one sample sequenced in a study of beta chain features in type 1 diabetes. Study findings and constraints: TCRB CDR3 length was moderately but significantly reduced in all four CD4+ subsets of Type 1 diabetes patients.

Sequenced material consisted of expressed TCRB transcripts (all of the isolated RNA was reverse transcribed). Clones were read by immunoSEQ multiplex PCR, and TCRdb kept only the in-frame ones, dropping some. The sample comprises roughly 730,000 clones, around an eighth of which are singletons, and roughly 0.022% rests with the top ten. These receptors' targets are unknown. The sample taken for sequencing was naive CD4+ T cells from blood. The receptor set was obtained from a man between 18 and 35 years old with type 1 diabetes.

The chain links TRBV7-6 to TRBJ1-2, with D possibly being TRBD1 (5 bases). The CDR3 has 15 amino acids. V lost 3 bases to trimming and J lost 5 bases, with 16 bases between them. Germline lookup yields CDR1 SGHVS and CDR2 FNYEAQ. CDR3 in amino acids: CASSFGTDSEYGYTF. The CDR3 nucleotides read TGTGCCAGCAGCTTTGGTACAGACAGCGAATATGGCTACACCTTC.

CDR3 residues: CASSDSSHQPQHF. In DNA form, the CDR3 reads TGTGCCAGCAGTGACAGTTCCCATCAGCCCCAGCATTTT. The J gene is TRBJ1-5, the V gene TRBV2; no definite D call. Germline-derived CDR1 and CDR2 are SNHLY and FYNNEI. The ends were cut back, 3 bases at V and 5 bases at J, with 8 bases in the middle. There are 13 residues in the CDR3.

The chain carries TRBV7-8 and TRBJ2-3, with D perhaps matching TRBD2 (5 bases). CDR1 and CDR2 (germline): SGHVS, FQNEAQ. V dropped 4 bases and J dropped 5 bases, with 13 bases sitting between them. CDR3 length: 14 amino acids. CDR3 bases: TGTGCCAGCAGCTCCTCGGACTGGGGAGATACGCAGTATTTT. Its translation is CASSSSDWGDTQYF.

There are a few counts of this clone. The chain recombines TRBV25-1 with TRBJ1-1, with D uncertain. The CDR3 spans 13 residues. The germline V gene encodes CDR1 MGHDK and CDR2 SYGVNS. The V gene lost 6 bases and the J gene lost 5 bases, with 13 bases spanning the gap. The DNA of the CDR3 is TGTGCCAGCAGAGTCCCGGGATCTACTGAAGCTTTCTTT. It is translated as CASRVPGSTEAFF.

The chain recombines TRBV7-2 with TRBJ1-5; a weak D match, TRBD1 (5 bases). The length of the CDR3 is 14 residues. V was cut by 1 base and J by 7 bases, with 11 bases left in between. Germline CDR1 is SGHTA and CDR2 is FQGNSA. The CDR3 sequence: CASSLGLPGQPQHF. CDR3 in DNA: TGTGCCAGCAGCTTAGGGCTCCCAGGGCAGCCCCAGCATTTT. Looking up the rest from reference TRBV7-2 and TRBJ1-5 gives the full variable domain: GAGVSQSPSNKVTEKGKDVELRCDPISGHTALYWYRQSLGQGLEFLIYFQGNSAPDKSGLPSDRFSAERTGGSVSTLTIQRTQQEDSAVYLCASSLGLPGQPQHFGDGTRLSIL.

This clone was seen a handful of times. The chain couples TRBV7-3 to TRBJ1-1; tentatively, D is TRBD1 (5 bases). Germline V gene sequence: CDR1 SGHTA, CDR2 FQGTGA. The CDR3 is 14 amino acids. Trimming removed 5 bases from V and 1 base from J, with 11 bases in between. The chain's CDR3 is CASSPMGQNTEAFF. CDR3 nucleotide sequence: TGTGCCAGCAGCCCCATGGGGCAGAACACTGAAGCTTTCTTT.

This rearrangement joins TRBV11-2 to TRBJ2-5; D may correspond to TRBD1 or TRBD2 (5 bases each). The V end lost 3 bases, the J end lost 1 base, and 9 bases lay between the germline ends. Germline V gene data show CDR1 as SGHAT and CDR2 as FQNNGV. The CDR3 spans 14 residues. In nucleotides, the CDR3 is TGTGCCAGCAGCTTTACCGGGGCCCAAGAGACCCAGTACTTC. This gives the protein CASSFTGAQETQYF.

This clone was picked up a small number of times. This sequence joins TRBV2 and TRBJ2-1, with D unclear. V shed 9 bases and J shed 2 bases, with 11 bases lying between them. The CDR3 sequence is 13 residues long. Per germline, CDR1 SNHLY and CDR2 FYNNEI. The chain's CDR3 is CASGLDPYNEQFF. CDR3 bases: TGTGCCAGTGGCTTAGACCCCTACAATGAGCAGTTCTTC.

In its sample, this clone was seen a few times. The V gene is TRBV30, the J gene TRBJ2-3; 9 bases agree with TRBD1. The CDR3 has 16 amino acids. Germline CDR1 reads GTSNPN; CDR2 reads SVGIG (reference sequence). The J segment lost 2 bases and the V segment lost 3 bases, leaving 9 bases of the junction unmatched. For the CDR3, the DNA is TGTGCCTGGAGCGCCCACCGGGACAGGGTCACAGATACGCAGTATTTT. Its protein product is CAWSAHRDRVTDTQYF.

The rearrangement uses TRBV5-1 and TRBJ2-5; the D is unclear. V was trimmed by 0 bases and J by 2 bases, leaving 11 bases between them. The CDR3 consists of 15 residues. The germline V gene encodes CDR1 SGHRS and CDR2 YFSETQ. DNA for the CDR3: TGCGCCAGCAGCTTGGGATTGGAAATACAAGAGACCCAGTACTTC. Translation: CASSLGLEIQETQYF.

The rearrangement links TRBV5-1 to TRBJ2-3, with D perhaps given as TRBD1 or TRBD2 (6 bases each). The CDR3 covers 13 residues. Germline CDR1 is SGHRS and CDR2 is YFSETQ. Trimming took 7 bases from V and 2 from J, leaving 11 bases between them. The CDR3 DNA is TGCGCCAGCCACGGGGGCGACACAGATACGCAGTATTTT. Translating it yields CASHGGDTDTQYF.

Here the CDR3 reads CASSFIQETQYF. In DNA, the CDR3 is TGTGCCAGCAGCTTTATCCAGGAGACCCAGTACTTC. This chain links TRBV5-4 with TRBJ2-5; D is undetermined. Trimming took 2 bases from V and 5 from J, leaving 7 bases between them. The germline V gene encodes CDR1 SGHNT and CDR2 YYREEE (reference sequence). The length of the CDR3 is 12 residues. The entire variable domain, with the rest obtained from reference TRBV5-4 and TRBJ2-5, is as follows: ETGVTQSPTHLIKTRGQQVTLRCSSQSGHNTVSWYQQALGQGPQFIFQYYREEENGRGNFPPRFSGLQFPNYSSELNVNALELDDSALYLCASSFIQETQYFGPGTRLLVL.

This clone was observed a handful of times. The gene calls are TRBV9 and TRBJ2-3; D gene ambiguous. This CDR3 has 12 residues. Trimming pared 3 bases from V and 5 bases from J, leaving 7 bases between. Germline V gene sequence: CDR1 SGDLS, CDR2 YYNGEE. In nucleotides, the CDR3 is TGTGCCAGCAGCGAGAGCTTAGATACGCAGTATTTT. It codes for CASSESLDTQYF.

This chain joins TRBV6-6 and TRBJ2-7; 8 nucleotides agree with TRBD1. Germline assignment: CDR1 MNHNY and CDR2 SVGAGI (reference sequence). This CDR3 region has 13 residues. V trimming: 8 bases; J trimming: 6 bases; junction bases outside the gene matches: 9. The CDR3 DNA follows: TGTGCCAGCGGCCCGGACAGGGTGACCGAGCAGTACTTC. Translated: CASGPDRVTEQYF.

In this sample, this clone turned up a few times. This chain connects TRBV28 to TRBJ1-1; tentative D call: TRBD1 (5 bases). There are 15 residues in the CDR3. Deletions cut 7 bases from V and 1 base from J, with 16 bases between. CDR1 and CDR2 (germline): MDHEN, SYDVKM. The CDR3 sequence is CASTSAGERNTEAFF. CDR3 nucleotide sequence: TGTGCCAGCACCTCCGCGGGGGAGAGGAACACTGAAGCTTTCTTT.

This clone was counted only a few times. The rearrangement links TRBV5-1 to TRBJ2-3; D is possibly TRBD2 (6 bases). The V end lost 2 bases, the J end lost 5 bases, and 12 bases lay between the germline ends. CDR3 size: 14 residues. Per germline, CDR1 SGHRS and CDR2 YFSETQ. CDR3 bases: TGCGCCAGCAGCTTCCGCCCCGGGGGAGATACGCAGTATTTT. Its protein product is CASSFRPGGDTQYF.

This clone was observed a handful of times. The gene calls are TRBV19 and TRBJ1-6; 7 bases align to TRBD1. This CDR3 comprises 13 residues. CDR1 and CDR2 (germline): LNHDA, SQIVND (reference sequence). V lost 9 bases and J lost 5; bases outside the gene matches: 4. CDR3 nucleotide sequence: TGTGCCAGCGGGGGACAGAATAATTCACCCCTCCACTTT. Protein: CASGGQNNSPLHF. Using reference TRBV19 and TRBJ1-6 for the parts outside the CDR3, the full variable domain is DGGITQSPKYLFRKEGQNVTLSCEQNLNHDAMYWYRQDPGQGLRLIYYSQIVNDFQKGDIAEGYSVSREKKESFPLTVTSAQKNPTAFYLCASGGQNNSPLHFGNGTRLTVT.

This clone was counted a few times. The chain is built from TRBV6-6 and TRBJ2-7; D remains unclear. Trimming took off 0 bases at V and 3 bases at J, with 6 bases between the two ends. From germline, CDR1 is MNHNY and CDR2 SVGAGI (reference sequence). CDR3 length equals 13 residues. In nucleotides, the CDR3 is TGTGCCAGCAGTTACTCTGGGGACTACGAGCAGTACTTC. Translation: CASSYSGDYEQYF.

This clone has just a few counts. The chain employs TRBV4-1 and TRBJ2-5; D not certain. This CDR3 is built from 12 residues. The germline V gene has CDR1 MGHRA and CDR2 YSYEKL. The V end lost 0 bases, the J end lost 7 bases, and 6 bases lay between the germline ends. CDR3 region: CASSQDEVTQYF. Written as DNA, the CDR3 is TGCGCCAGCAGCCAAGATGAAGTGACCCAGTACTTC.

J is TRBJ2-3 and V is TRBV7-3; D might be TRBD2 (6 bases). Germline V lookup: CDR1 SGHTA, CDR2 FQGTGA. V gave up 0 bases and J gave up 11 bases, with 12 bases separating them. CDR3 length: 13 amino acids. CDR3 bases: TGTGCCAGCAGCTTAACTGAGGGGACTGGGCAGTATTTT. Its translation is CASSLTEGTGQYF.